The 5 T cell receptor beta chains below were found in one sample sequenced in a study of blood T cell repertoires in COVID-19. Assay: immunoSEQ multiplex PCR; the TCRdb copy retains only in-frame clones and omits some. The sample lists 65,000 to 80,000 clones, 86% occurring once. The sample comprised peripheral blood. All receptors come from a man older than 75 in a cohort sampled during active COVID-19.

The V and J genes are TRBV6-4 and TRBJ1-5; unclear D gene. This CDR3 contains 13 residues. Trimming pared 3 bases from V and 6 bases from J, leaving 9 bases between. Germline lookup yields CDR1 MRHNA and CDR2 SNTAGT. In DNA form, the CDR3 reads TGTGCCAGCAGTGAGGAGGGTGGTCAGCCCCAGCATTTT. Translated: CASSEEGGQPQHF.

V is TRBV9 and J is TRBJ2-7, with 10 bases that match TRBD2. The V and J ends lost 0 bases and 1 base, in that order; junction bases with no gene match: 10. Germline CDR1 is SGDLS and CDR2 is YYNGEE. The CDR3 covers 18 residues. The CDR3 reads CASSVVCSGGRLSYEQYF. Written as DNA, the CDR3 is TGTGCCAGCAGCGTAGTTTGTAGCGGGGGGCGCCTATCCTACGAGCAGTACTTC.

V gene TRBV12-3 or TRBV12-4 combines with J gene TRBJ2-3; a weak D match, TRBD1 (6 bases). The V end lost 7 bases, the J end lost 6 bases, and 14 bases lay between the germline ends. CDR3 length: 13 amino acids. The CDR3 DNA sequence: TGTGCCAGCACGCCAGGGGTAACGGATACGCAGTATTTT. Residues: CASTPGVTDTQYF.

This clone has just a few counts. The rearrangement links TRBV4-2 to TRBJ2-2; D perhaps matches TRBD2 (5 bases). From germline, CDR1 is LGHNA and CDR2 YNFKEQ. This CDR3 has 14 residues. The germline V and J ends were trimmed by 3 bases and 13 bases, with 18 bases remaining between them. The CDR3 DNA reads TGTGCCAGCAGCCACGCCGGGGATCGAGCCTCGCTGTTTTTT. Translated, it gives CASSHAGDRASLFF.

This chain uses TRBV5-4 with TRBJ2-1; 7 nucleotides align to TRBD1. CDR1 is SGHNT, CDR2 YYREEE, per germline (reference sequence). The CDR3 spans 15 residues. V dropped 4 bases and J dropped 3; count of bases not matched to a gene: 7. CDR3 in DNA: TGTGCCAGCAGCGCCCGGGACAGACTCTACAATGAGCAGTTCTTC. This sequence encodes CASSARDRLYNEQFF.